What follows are 7 T cell receptor beta chains derived from one specimen sequenced in a study of blood T cell repertoires in COVID-19. The protocol was immunoSEQ multiplex PCR, while the TCRdb copy is restricted to in-frame clones and leaves out a portion. The sample contains about 350,000 clones, 85% to 90% of which appear only once. Sequenced: PBMCs or T cells enriched from blood (not recorded which). The receptors were sampled from a woman aged 25-40 years who had been exposed to COVID-19.

This chain uses TRBV10-2 with TRBJ1-5; a possible D gene is TRBD1 (6 bases). The CDR3 loop spans 12 amino acids. Deletions cut 10 bases from V and 1 base from J, with 8 bases between. Germline lookup yields CDR1 WSHSY and CDR2 SAAADI. The DNA of the CDR3 is TGCGCCAACACAGGGAGCAATCAGCCCCAGCATTTT. It specifies CANTGSNQPQHF.

The chain has TRBV7-9 and TRBJ1-6, with 8 bases identical to TRBD1. CDR1 is SEHNR and CDR2 is FQNEAQ in the germline V gene (reference sequence). V lost 5 bases, J lost 7 bases, and 7 bases stayed unmatched. This CDR3 is 15 amino acids long. The CDR3 DNA sequence: TGTGCCAGCAGCCAGCGACAGGGGAACAATTCACCCCTCCACTTT. Its protein is CASSQRQGNNSPLHF.

The rearrangement uses TRBV19 and TRBJ2-2; 7 positions agree with TRBD1. Germline V lookup: CDR1 LNHDA, CDR2 SQIVND (reference sequence). The V segment lost 7 bases and the J segment 5 bases; nucleotides outside the gene matches: 10. The CDR3 is 15 residues long. Here the CDR3 reads CASNSLTGFTGELFF. Here the CDR3 DNA reads TGTGCCAGTAATAGCTTGACAGGGTTTACCGGGGAGCTGTTTTTT.

This clone came up a few times. The V gene is TRBV30, the J gene TRBJ2-1; 7 bases map to TRBD2. The CDR3 is 13 residues long. The V segment lost 0 bases and the J segment 9 bases; nucleotides outside the gene matches: 5. The V gene's germline CDR1 is GTSNPN and CDR2 SVGIG (reference sequence). DNA for the CDR3: TGTGCCTGGAGTGTACTAGCGATTGGTGAGCAGTTCTTC. Its protein product is CAWSVLAIGEQFF.

This clone appeared a few times. The V call is TRBV13, the J call TRBJ1-2, with 7 bases that match TRBD1. Unmatched junction bases numbered 7, after V lost 5 bases and J lost 4 bases. Per the germline V gene, CDR1 is PRHDT and CDR2 is FYEKMQ (reference sequence). CDR3 length: 14 residues. CDR3 sequence: CASSIRRQGYGYTF. The CDR3 DNA is TGTGCCAGCAGCATAAGACGACAGGGCTATGGCTACACCTTC. The full variable domain, completed using reference TRBV13 and TRBJ1-2, is AAGVIQSPRHLIKEKRETATLKCYPIPRHDTVYWYQQGPGQDPQFLISFYEKMQSDKGSIPDRFSAQQFSDYHSELNMSSLELGDSALYFCASSIRRQGYGYTFGSGTRLTVV.

The DNA of the CDR3 is TGTGCCAGCAGCGTAGGGCTAGCGGGAACCTACGAGCAGTACTTC. This codes for CASSVGLAGTYEQYF. The chain has TRBV9 and TRBJ2-7; 9 bases match TRBD2. This CDR3 is built from 15 residues. V lost 0 bases to trimming and J lost 2 bases; unmatched junction nucleotides: 3. The germline V gene encodes CDR1 SGDLS and CDR2 YYNGEE.

In the case of this clone: Other DNA sequences of this sample code for an identical CDR3. The chain joins TRBV7-3 to TRBJ2-7; tentatively, D is TRBD1 (5 bases). V was shortened by 1 base and J by 7 bases, with 11 bases between the two germline ends. The CDR3 covers 13 residues. Germline lookup yields CDR1 SGHTA and CDR2 FQGTGA. The CDR3 protein is CASSLKVRDEQYF. The CDR3 DNA follows: TGTGCCAGCAGCTTAAAGGTCAGGGATGAGCAGTACTTC.